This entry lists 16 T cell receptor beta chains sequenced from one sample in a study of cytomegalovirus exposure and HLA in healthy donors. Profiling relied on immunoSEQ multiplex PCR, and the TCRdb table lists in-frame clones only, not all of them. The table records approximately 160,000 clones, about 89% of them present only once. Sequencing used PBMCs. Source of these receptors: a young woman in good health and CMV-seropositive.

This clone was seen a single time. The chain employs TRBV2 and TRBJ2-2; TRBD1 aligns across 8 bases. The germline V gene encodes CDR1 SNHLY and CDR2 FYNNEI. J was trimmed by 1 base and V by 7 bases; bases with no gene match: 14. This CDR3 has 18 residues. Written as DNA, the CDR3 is TGTGCCAGCAAGATGGGACAGGCGAGACCACGGAACACCGGGGAGCTGTTTTTT. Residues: CASKMGQARPRNTGELFF.

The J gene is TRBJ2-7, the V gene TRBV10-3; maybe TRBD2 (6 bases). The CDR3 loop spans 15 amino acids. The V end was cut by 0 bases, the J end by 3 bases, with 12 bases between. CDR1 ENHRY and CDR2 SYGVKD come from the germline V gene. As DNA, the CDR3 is TGTGCCATCAGTGAGTCGGGGAGGCCGAACTACGAGCAGTACTTC. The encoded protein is CAISESGRPNYEQYF.

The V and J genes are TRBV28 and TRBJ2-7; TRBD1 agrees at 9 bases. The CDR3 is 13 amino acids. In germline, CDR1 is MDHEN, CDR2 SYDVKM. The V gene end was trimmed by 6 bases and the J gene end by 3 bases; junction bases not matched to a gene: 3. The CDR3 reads CASSPTGGYEQYF. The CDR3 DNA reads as TGTGCCAGCAGCCCGACAGGGGGCTACGAGCAGTACTTC.

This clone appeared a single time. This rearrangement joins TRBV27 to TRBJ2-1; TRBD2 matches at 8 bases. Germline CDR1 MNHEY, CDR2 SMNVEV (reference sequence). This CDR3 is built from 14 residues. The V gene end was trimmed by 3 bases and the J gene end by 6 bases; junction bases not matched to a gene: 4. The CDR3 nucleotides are TGTGCCAGCAGTTTGGGACTAGGGCTCAATGAGCAGTTCTTC. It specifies CASSLGLGLNEQFF.

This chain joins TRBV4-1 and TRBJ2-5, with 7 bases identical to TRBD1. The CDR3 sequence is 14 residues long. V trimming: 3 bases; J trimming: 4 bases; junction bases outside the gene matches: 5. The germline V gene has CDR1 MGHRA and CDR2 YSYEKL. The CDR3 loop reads CASSQEQGRETQYF. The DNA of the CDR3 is TGCGCCAGCAGCCAGGAACAGGGGCGAGAGACCCAGTACTTC.

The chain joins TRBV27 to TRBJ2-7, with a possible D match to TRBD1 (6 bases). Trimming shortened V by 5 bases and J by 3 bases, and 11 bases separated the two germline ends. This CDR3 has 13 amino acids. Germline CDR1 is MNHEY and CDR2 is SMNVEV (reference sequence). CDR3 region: CASSPGTLYEQYF. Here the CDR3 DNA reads TGTGCCAGCAGTCCAGGGACACTCTACGAGCAGTACTTC.

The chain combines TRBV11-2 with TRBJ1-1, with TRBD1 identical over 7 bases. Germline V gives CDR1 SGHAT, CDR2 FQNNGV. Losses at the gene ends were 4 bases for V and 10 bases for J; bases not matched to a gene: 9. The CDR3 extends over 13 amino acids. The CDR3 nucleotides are TGTGCCAGCAGCTCCTTACAGGGGACGGGAGCTTTCTTT. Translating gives CASSSLQGTGAFF.

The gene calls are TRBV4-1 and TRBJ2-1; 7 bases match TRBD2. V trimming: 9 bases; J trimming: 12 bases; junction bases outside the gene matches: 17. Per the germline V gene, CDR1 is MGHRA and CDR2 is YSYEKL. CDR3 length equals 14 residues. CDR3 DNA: TGCGCCAGTAACCCGGGGGAGGGGACCCTCGGGCAGTTCTTC. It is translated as CASNPGEGTLGQFF.

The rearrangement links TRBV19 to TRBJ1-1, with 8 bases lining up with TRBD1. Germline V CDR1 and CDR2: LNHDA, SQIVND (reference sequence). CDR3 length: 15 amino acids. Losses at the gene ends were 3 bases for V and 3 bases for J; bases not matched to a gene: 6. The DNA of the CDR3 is TGTGCCAGTAGTATCACAGGGGGTCTCGACACTGAAGCTTTCTTT. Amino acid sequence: CASSITGGLDTEAFF.

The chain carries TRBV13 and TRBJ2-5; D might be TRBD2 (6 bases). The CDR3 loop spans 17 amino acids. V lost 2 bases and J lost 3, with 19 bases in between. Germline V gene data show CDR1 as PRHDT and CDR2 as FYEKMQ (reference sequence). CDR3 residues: CASSLLNGLWEEETQYF. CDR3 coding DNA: TGTGCCAGCAGCTTATTAAACGGGTTGTGGGAGGAAGAGACCCAGTACTTC.

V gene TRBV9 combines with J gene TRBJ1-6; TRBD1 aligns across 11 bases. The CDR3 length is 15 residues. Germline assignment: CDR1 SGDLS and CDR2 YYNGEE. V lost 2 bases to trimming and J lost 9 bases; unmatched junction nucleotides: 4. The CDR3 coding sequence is TGTGCCAGCAGCGTTCGGACAGGGGGCTCTTCACCCCTCCACTTT. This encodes CASSVRTGGSSPLHF.

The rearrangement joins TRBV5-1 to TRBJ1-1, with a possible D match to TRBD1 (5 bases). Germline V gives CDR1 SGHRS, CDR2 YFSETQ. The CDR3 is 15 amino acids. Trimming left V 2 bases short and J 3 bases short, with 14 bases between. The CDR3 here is CASSFQGVGDTEAFF. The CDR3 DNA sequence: TGCGCCAGCAGCTTTCAAGGGGTTGGGGACACTGAAGCTTTCTTT.

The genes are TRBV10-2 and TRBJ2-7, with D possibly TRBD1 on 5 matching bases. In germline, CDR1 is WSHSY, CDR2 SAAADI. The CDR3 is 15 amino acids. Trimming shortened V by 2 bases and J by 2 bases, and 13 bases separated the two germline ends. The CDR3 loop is CASSESQGIAYEQYF. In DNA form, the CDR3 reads TGCGCCAGCAGTGAGAGTCAGGGAATAGCCTACGAGCAGTACTTC.

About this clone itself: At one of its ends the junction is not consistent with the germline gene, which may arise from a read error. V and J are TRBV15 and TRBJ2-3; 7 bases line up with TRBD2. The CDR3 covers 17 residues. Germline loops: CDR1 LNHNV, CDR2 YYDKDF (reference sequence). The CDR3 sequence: CVTSRDVIAGGTDTQYF. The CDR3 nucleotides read TGTGTCACCAGCAGAGATGTGATCGCGGGAGGCACAGATACGCAGTATTTT. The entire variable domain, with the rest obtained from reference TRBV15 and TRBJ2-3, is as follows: DAMVIQNPRYQVTQFGKPVTLSCSQTLNHNVMYWYQQKSSQAPKLLFHYYDKDFNNEADTPDNFQSRRPNTSFCFLDIRSPGLGDTAMYLCVTSRDVIAGGTDTQYFGPGTRLTVL.

CDR3 sequence (DNA): TGTGCCAGCAAGCTAGCGGGAGGCATTACCGGGGAGCTGTTTTTT. Protein product: CASKLAGGITGELFF. The rearrangement links TRBV6-5 to TRBJ2-2; TRBD2 matches at 11 bases. The germline CDR1 and CDR2 sequences are MNHEY and SVGAGI. V trimming: 7 bases; J trimming: 5 bases; junction bases outside the gene matches: 6. The CDR3 totals 15 residues.

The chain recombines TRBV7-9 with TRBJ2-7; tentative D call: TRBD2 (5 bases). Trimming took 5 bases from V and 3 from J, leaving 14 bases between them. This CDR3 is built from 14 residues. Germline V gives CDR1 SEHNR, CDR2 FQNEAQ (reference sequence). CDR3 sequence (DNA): TGTGCCAGCAGCCCAGAGAGGGCTAACTACGAGCAGTACTTC. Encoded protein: CASSPERANYEQYF.